This entry lists 25 T cell receptor beta chains sequenced from one sample in a study of blood T cells in healthy people across ages (dated by TCRdb to 2014 to 2015). Library method: 5' RACE. The reads were generated on an Illumina HiSeq 2500. A second PCR of about 7 to 12 cycles was performed with a sample-barcoded 5' primer and a J-beta primer mix. TCRdb cleaned the public reads at Q25 with fastp, built clones with MiXCR and kept in-frame beta chains. Every entry covers one CDR3 protein and lists the most common genes and DNA from its rows. This sample holds 1 million or so distinct CDR3 sequences; about 23% were observed only once. The ten largest clonotypes hold around 0.7% of the sample. This sample was also put to use in a study of T cells of mothers and their children.

The specimen sequenced was blood. Source of these receptors: a girl aged 2 to 9 in good health.

This clonotype turned up a few times. V gene TRBV10-3 combines with J gene TRBJ2-7; D unclear. Germline V CDR1 and CDR2: ENHRY, SYGVKD. The CDR3 spans 13 residues. V gave up 3 bases and J gave up 6 bases, with 12 bases separating them. In DNA, the CDR3 is TGTGCCATCAGTGATGGCCCGGGTCTCGAGCAGTACTTC. It translates to CAISDGPGLEQYF.

This clonotype was detected a few times. The chain is built from TRBV11-2 and TRBJ2-3; D uncertain. This CDR3 is built from 14 residues. Germline V gene data show CDR1 as SGHAT and CDR2 as FQNNGV. Trimming took off 1 base at V and 2 bases at J, with 7 bases between the two ends. The CDR3 here is CASSLVPNTDTQYF. In nucleotides, the CDR3 is TGTGCCAGCAGCTTAGTACCAAACACAGATACGCAGTATTTT.

V gene TRBV28 combines with J gene TRBJ2-5; D is unclear. The CDR3 runs 14 residues. Germline CDR1 is MDHEN and CDR2 is SYDVKM. The V and J ends lost 0 bases and 1 base respectively, with 6 bases between them. CDR3 sequence: CASSLWSAQETQYF. The CDR3 DNA reads TGTGCCAGCAGTTTATGGTCAGCCCAAGAGACCCAGTACTTC.

This chain connects TRBV29-1 to TRBJ2-5; 10 bases agree with TRBD1. The DNA matches TRBJ2-1 better at its end, which makes the J call doubtful. The V gene's germline CDR1 is SQVTM and CDR2 ANQGSEA. CDR3 size: 14 residues. The CDR3 region is CSVETGTGVNEQFF. CDR3 DNA: TGCAGCGTTGAGACCGGGACAGGGGTCAATGAGCAGTTCTTC.

J is TRBJ2-3 and V is TRBV27; no clear D gene. The ends were cut back, 7 bases at V and 4 bases at J, with 15 bases in the middle. The CDR3 extends over 14 amino acids. Germline V lookup: CDR1 MNHEY, CDR2 SMNVEV (reference sequence). This CDR3 is CASTWNGAPDTQYF. Written as DNA, the CDR3 is TGTGCCAGCACCTGGAATGGAGCACCAGATACGCAGTATTTT.

This clonotype was seen a handful of times. J is TRBJ2-6 and V is TRBV7-9; D possibly corresponds to TRBD1 (6 bases). The CDR3 is 14 residues long. V was shortened by 6 bases and J by 3 bases, with 9 bases between the two germline ends. Germline V lookup: CDR1 SEHNR, CDR2 FQNEAQ (reference sequence). The CDR3 reads CASSRTDGANVLTF. The CDR3 coding sequence is TGTGCCAGCAGTCGGACAGATGGGGCCAACGTCCTGACTTTC.

The chain combines TRBV28 with TRBJ1-5; D is unclear. The CDR3 covers 11 residues. With 6 bases removed from V and 10 bases from J, the gap between germline ends came to 10 bases. Germline CDR1 and CDR2: MDHEN and SYDVKM. CDR3 amino acids: CASSAGEPQHF. CDR3 coding DNA: TGTGCCAGCAGCGCCGGAGAACCCCAGCATTTT.

This clonotype was observed a few times. This chain uses TRBV6-6 with TRBJ2-5; TRBD2 aligns across 12 bases. J lost 4 bases, V lost 6 bases, and 3 bases had no gene match. This CDR3 contains 14 residues. Germline CDR1 and CDR2: MNHNY and SVGAGI (reference sequence). CDR3 in DNA: TGTGCCAGCAGGGTACTAGCGGGGGGAGAGACCCAGTACTTC. Protein: CASRVLAGGETQYF.

The rearrangement uses TRBV20-1 and TRBJ1-3, with D maybe TRBD1 (6 bases). V was cut by 4 bases and J by 0 bases, with 7 bases left in between. CDR3 length: 13 residues. Germline V lookup: CDR1 DFQATT, CDR2 SNEGSKA (reference sequence). CDR3 in DNA: TGCAGTGCTAAACAGGGCTCTGGAAACACCATATATTTT. Translating gives CSAKQGSGNTIYF.

The rearrangement joins TRBV20-1 to TRBJ2-5, with 10 bases fitting TRBD2. In germline, CDR1 is DFQATT, CDR2 SNEGSKA (reference sequence). The CDR3 extends over 14 amino acids. Unmatched junction bases numbered 8, after V lost 6 bases and J lost 4 bases. The DNA for the CDR3 is TGCAGTGCGCCGGGACTAGCGAGGGGAGAGACCCAGTACTTC. Its protein product is CSAPGLARGETQYF.

The V and J genes are TRBV20-1 and TRBJ2-1, with D maybe TRBD2 (5 bases). Trimming shortened V by 2 bases and J by 6 bases, and 8 bases separated the two germline ends. From germline, CDR1 is DFQATT and CDR2 SNEGSKA (reference sequence). The CDR3 contains 12 residues. CDR3 coding DNA: TGCAGTGCTAGATGGCTAGCCAATGAGCAGTTCTTC. Its protein is CSARWLANEQFF.

The chain links TRBV20-1 to TRBJ1-2; TRBD1 is a possible D gene (6 bases). The V and J ends lost 1 base and 2 bases respectively, with 11 bases between them. The germline gives CDR1 DFQATT, CDR2 SNEGSKA (reference sequence). The CDR3 extends over 14 amino acids. The CDR3 sequence is CSARAMQGNYGYTF. The DNA for the CDR3 is TGCAGTGCTAGAGCGATGCAGGGGAACTATGGCTACACCTTC.

This sequence joins TRBV4-2 and TRBJ2-5; tentatively, D is TRBD1 or TRBD2 (6 bases each). CDR3 length: 15 amino acids. V was clipped by 0 bases and J by 9 bases, with 17 bases between them. CDR1 LGHNA and CDR2 YNFKEQ come from the germline V gene. DNA for the CDR3: TGTGCCAGCAGCCAAGATGTAGGGGGGCCCGGGGCCCAGTACTTC. It codes for CASSQDVGGPGAQYF.

A single count supports this clonotype. This sequence joins TRBV29-1 and TRBJ2-7, with a tentative D call TRBD1 (7 bases). Trimming took 4 bases from V and 7 from J, leaving 17 bases between them. CDR1 and CDR2 from the germline V gene are SQVTM and ANQGSEA. This CDR3 is built from 13 residues. The CDR3 sequence: CSVALAGGNEQYF. The CDR3 coding sequence is TGCAGCGTTGCTCTCGCAGGGGGGAATGAGCAGTACTTC.

The J gene is TRBJ1-1, the V gene TRBV2, with D unresolved. The germline V gene encodes CDR1 SNHLY and CDR2 FYNNEI. The V end lost 11 bases, the J end lost 0 bases, and 13 bases lay between the germline ends. This CDR3 is built from 13 residues. This CDR3 reads CAVRAGLNTEAFF. CDR3 in DNA: TGTGCCGTCCGGGCGGGTTTGAACACTGAAGCTTTCTTT.

This clonotype was observed a handful of times. This rearrangement joins TRBV20-1 to TRBJ2-1; D tentatively reads TRBD1 or TRBD2 (5 bases each). The J call is doubtful: the DNA matches TRBJ2-7 better. Germline lookup yields CDR1 DFQATT and CDR2 SNEGSKA (reference sequence). The CDR3 contains 14 residues. The CDR3 DNA is TGCAGTGCTAGTGGGGACCTTCTCTCCTACGAGCAGTACTTC. Its translation: CSASGDLLSYEQYF.

Here the CDR3 DNA reads TGTGCCAGCAGCCTACCGGGACAGGGGGGAAACACCATATATTTT. It is translated as CASSLPGQGGNTIYF. The chain is built from TRBV3-1 and TRBJ1-3, with TRBD1 identical over 10 bases. Germline assignment: CDR1 LGHDT and CDR2 YNNKEL (reference sequence). This CDR3 contains 15 residues. V trimming: 4 bases; J trimming: 4 bases; junction bases outside the gene matches: 4.

This clonotype was counted only a few times. The V and J genes are TRBV29-1 and TRBJ2-7, with D perhaps being TRBD1 or TRBD2 (5 bases each). Germline CDR1 and CDR2: SQVTM and ANQGSEA. This CDR3 comprises 13 residues. Trimming pared 5 bases from V and 5 bases from J, leaving 16 bases between. CDR3 DNA: TGCAGCGTTCCCGGGGCTAGAACCGACGAGCAGTACTTC. Residues: CSVPGARTDEQYF.

The J gene is TRBJ2-6, the V gene TRBV28; D perhaps matches TRBD1 (6 bases). This CDR3 is built from 17 residues. V was shortened by 3 bases and J by 0 bases, with 12 bases between the two germline ends. The germline CDR1 and CDR2 sequences are MDHEN and SYDVKM. The CDR3 region is CASSFPGAASGANVLTF. Here the CDR3 DNA reads TGTGCCAGCAGTTTCCCAGGGGCGGCCTCTGGGGCCAACGTCCTGACTTTC.

In its sample, this clonotype was seen a few times. This rearrangement joins TRBV12-3 or TRBV12-4 to TRBJ2-5; the D gene is possibly TRBD2 (5 bases). The J call could be wrong; TRBJ2-1 is a better fit for the DNA end. The CDR3 has 13 amino acids. CDR3 loop: CASRWAGVDEQFF. DNA of the CDR3: TGTGCCAGCAGATGGGCCGGGGTGGATGAGCAGTTCTTC.

In regard to this clonotype: At one boundary the junction diverges from the germline segment, which might be a read error. This chain connects TRBV27 to TRBJ2-3; D gene unclear. This CDR3 has 13 residues. The V gene's germline CDR1 is MNHEY and CDR2 SMNVEV (reference sequence). The CDR3 protein is CTSSLAAGPTQYF. CDR3 nucleotides: TGCACCAGCAGTTTGGCCGCCGGCCCAACGCAGTATTTT.

This clonotype was recorded only once. This chain connects TRBV11-2 to TRBJ1-2; D unresolved. From germline, CDR1 is SGHAT and CDR2 FQNNGV. The CDR3 length is 14 residues. The ends were cut back, 5 bases at V and 2 bases at J, with 12 bases in the middle. The CDR3 nucleotides read TGTGCCAGCAGCCGAATTGCCGGGAACTATGGCTACACCTTC. This gives the protein CASSRIAGNYGYTF. Using reference TRBV11-2 and TRBJ1-2 for the parts outside the CDR3, the full variable domain is EAGVAQSPRYKIIEKRQSVAFWCNPISGHATLYWYQQILGQGPKLLIQFQNNGVVDDSQLPKDRFSAERLKGVDSTLKIQPAKLEDSAVYLCASSRIAGNYGYTFGSGTRLTVV.

The chain uses TRBV14 and TRBJ2-5, with D hard to call. This CDR3 has 13 amino acids. Trimming removed 4 bases from V and 4 bases from J, with 10 bases in between. The germline V gene has CDR1 SGHDN and CDR2 FVKESK. The CDR3 protein is CASSRSMPETQYF. The CDR3 bases are TGTGCCAGCAGCCGATCAATGCCAGAGACCCAGTACTTC.

The chain is built from TRBV2 and TRBJ2-3, with a possible D match to TRBD2 (6 bases). The V and J ends lost 0 bases and 4 bases respectively, with 11 bases between them. This CDR3 has 15 amino acids. Germline CDR1 reads SNHLY; CDR2 reads FYNNEI. CDR3 protein: CASSEAVVAADTQYF. CDR3 sequence (DNA): TGTGCCAGCAGTGAAGCGGTGGTAGCGGCAGATACGCAGTATTTT.

This clonotype was counted a single time. The CDR3 nucleotides read TGCGCCAGCAGCCAAGTAGTAGTGGGGAGCGGAAACACCATATATTTT. As protein: CASSQVVVGSGNTIYF. The chain recombines TRBV4-3 with TRBJ1-3; unclear D gene. V shed 1 base and J shed 4 bases, with 14 bases lying between them. The germline V gene has CDR1 LGHNA and CDR2 YSLEER. This CDR3 has 16 amino acids.